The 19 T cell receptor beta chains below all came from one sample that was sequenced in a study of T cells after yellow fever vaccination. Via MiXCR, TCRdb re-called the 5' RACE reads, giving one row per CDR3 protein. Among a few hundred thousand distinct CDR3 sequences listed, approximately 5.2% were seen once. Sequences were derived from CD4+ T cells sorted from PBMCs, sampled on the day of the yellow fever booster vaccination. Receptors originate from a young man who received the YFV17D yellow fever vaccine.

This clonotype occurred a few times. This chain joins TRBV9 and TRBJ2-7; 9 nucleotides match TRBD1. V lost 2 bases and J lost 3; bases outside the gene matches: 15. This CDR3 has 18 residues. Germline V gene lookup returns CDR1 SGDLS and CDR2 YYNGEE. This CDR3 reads CASSVLPTGTGSLYEQYF. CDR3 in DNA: TGTGCCAGCAGCGTCCTCCCGACCGGGACAGGGTCCCTCTACGAGCAGTACTTC. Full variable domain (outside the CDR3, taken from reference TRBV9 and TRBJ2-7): DSGVTQTPKHLITATGQRVTLRCSPRSGDLSVYWYQQSLDQGLQFLIQYYNGEERAKGNILERFSAQQFPDLHSELNLSSLELGDSALYFCASSVLPTGTGSLYEQYFGPGTRLTVT.

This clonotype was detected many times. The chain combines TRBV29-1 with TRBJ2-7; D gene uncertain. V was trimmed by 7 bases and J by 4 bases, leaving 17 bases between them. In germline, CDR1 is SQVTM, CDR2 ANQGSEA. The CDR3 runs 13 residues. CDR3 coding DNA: TGCAGCGCCCTGATCGTCGGCCCTTACGAGCAGTACTTC. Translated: CSALIVGPYEQYF.

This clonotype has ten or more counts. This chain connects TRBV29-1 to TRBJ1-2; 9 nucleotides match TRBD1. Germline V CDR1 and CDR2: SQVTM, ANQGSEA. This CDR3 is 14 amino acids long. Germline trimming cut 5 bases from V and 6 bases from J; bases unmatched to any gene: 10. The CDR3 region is CSVIGTGNVNGYTF. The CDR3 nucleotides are TGCAGCGTTATCGGGACAGGGAATGTAAATGGCTACACCTTC.

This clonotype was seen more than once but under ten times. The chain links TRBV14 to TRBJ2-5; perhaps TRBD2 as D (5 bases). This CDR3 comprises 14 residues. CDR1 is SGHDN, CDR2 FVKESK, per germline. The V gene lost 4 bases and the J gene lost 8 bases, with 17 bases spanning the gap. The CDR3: CASSLVSPAGTQYF. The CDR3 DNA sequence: TGTGCCAGCAGCCTAGTCTCCCCGGCGGGTACCCAGTACTTC.

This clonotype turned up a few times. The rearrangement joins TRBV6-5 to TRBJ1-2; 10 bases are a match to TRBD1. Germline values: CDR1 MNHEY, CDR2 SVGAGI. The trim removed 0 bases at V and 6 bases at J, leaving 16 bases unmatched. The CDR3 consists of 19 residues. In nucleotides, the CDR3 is TGTGCCAGCAGTTACTCTGGAATAGGACAGGGGGTTGGGAAGGATGGCTACACCTTC. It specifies CASSYSGIGQGVGKDGYTF.

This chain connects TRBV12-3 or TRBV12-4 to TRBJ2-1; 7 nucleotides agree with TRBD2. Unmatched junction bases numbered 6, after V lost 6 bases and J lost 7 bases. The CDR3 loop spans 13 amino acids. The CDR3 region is CASRRTGGNEQFF. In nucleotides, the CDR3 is TGTGCCAGCAGACGAACCGGGGGGAATGAGCAGTTCTTC.

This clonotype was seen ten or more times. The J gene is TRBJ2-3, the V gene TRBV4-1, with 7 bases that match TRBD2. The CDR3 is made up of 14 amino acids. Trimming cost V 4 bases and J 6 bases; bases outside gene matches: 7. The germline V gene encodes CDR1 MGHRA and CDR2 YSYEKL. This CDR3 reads CASSRAGVRDTQYF. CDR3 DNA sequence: TGCGCCAGCAGCCGCGCGGGGGTCCGGGATACGCAGTATTTT.

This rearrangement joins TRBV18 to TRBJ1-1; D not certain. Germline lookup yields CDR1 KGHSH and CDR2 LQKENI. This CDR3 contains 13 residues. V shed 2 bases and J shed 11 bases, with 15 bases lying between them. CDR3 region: CASSPTGPGTAFF. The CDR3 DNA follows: TGTGCCAGCTCACCAACTGGGCCGGGAACGGCTTTCTTT.

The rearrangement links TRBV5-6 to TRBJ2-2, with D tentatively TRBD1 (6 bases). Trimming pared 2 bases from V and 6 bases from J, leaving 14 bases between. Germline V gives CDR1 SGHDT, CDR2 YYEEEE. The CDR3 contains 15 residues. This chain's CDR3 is CASSFPLRGAGELFF. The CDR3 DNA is TGTGCCAGCAGCTTCCCTCTCAGGGGCGCCGGGGAGCTGTTTTTT.

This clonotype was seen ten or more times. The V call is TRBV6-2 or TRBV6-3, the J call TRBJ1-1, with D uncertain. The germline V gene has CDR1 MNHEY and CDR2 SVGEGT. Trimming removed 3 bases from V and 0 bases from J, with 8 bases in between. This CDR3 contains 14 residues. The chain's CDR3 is CASSYPPMNTEAFF. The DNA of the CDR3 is TGTGCCAGCAGTTATCCACCCATGAACACTGAAGCTTTCTTT.

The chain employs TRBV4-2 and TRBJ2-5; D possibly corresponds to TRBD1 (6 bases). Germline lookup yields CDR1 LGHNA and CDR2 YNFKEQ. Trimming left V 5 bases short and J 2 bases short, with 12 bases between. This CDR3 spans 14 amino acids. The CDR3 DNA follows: TGTGCCAGCAGCTATAACGGACAGCAAGAGACCCAGTACTTC. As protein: CASSYNGQQETQYF.

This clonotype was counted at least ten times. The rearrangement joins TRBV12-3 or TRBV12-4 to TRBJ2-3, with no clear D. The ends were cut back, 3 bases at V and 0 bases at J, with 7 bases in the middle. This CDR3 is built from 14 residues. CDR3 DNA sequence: TGTGCCAGCAGTTTGGGTCCGAGCACAGATACGCAGTATTTT. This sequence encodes CASSLGPSTDTQYF.

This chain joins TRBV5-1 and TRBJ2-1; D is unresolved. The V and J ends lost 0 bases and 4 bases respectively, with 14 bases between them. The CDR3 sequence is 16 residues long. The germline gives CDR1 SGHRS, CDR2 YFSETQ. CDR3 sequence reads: CASSLEVRQRYNEQFF. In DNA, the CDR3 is TGCGCCAGCAGCTTGGAAGTACGGCAACGGTACAATGAGCAGTTCTTC.

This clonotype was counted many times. Here the CDR3 reads CASSLAPGTGGARDTQYF. The CDR3 bases are TGTGCCAGCAGCTTAGCACCCGGGACAGGGGGCGCAAGGGATACGCAGTATTTT. The chain couples TRBV7-9 to TRBJ2-3; 12 bases are a match to TRBD1. CDR1 and CDR2 from the germline V gene are SEHNR and FQNEAQ (reference sequence). Trimming removed 0 bases from V and 6 bases from J; junction bases left unmatched: 10. The CDR3 has 18 amino acids.

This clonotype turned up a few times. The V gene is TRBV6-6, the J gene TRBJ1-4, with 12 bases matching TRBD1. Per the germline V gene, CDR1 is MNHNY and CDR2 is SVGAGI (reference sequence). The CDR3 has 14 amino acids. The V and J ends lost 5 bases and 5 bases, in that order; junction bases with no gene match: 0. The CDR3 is CASSGTGGNEKLFF. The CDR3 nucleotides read TGTGCCAGCAGTGGGACAGGGGGCAATGAAAAACTGTTTTTT.

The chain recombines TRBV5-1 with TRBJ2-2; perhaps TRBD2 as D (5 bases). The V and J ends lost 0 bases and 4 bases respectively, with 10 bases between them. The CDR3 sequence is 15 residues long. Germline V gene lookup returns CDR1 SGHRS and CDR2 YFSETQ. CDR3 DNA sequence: TGCGCCAGCAGCTTGGGGAGAGGAGGCACCGGGGAGCTGTTTTTT. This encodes CASSLGRGGTGELFF.

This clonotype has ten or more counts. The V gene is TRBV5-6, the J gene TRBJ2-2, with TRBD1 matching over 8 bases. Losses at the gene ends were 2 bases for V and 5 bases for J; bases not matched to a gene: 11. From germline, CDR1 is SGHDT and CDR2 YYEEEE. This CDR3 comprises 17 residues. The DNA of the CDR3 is TGTGCCAGCAGCTTCTGGGTTTACAGGGGGTTAACCGGGGAGCTGTTTTTT. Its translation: CASSFWVYRGLTGELFF.

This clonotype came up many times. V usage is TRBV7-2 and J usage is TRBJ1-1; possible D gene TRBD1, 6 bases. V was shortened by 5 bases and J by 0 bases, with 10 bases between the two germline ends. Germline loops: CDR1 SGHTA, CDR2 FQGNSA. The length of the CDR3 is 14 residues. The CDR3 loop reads CASSRGGVNTEAFF. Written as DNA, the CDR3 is TGTGCCAGCAGCCGAGGGGGGGTGAACACTGAAGCTTTCTTT.

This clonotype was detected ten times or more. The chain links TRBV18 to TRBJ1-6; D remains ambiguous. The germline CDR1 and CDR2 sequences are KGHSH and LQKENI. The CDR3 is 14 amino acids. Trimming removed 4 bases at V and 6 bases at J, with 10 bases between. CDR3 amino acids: CASSLLHTNSPLHF. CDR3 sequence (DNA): TGTGCCAGCTCACTTCTCCATACTAATTCACCCCTCCACTTT.